Listed here are 10 T cell receptor beta chains from one sample, sequenced in a study of T cells in Graves' hyperthyroidism and ophthalmopathy (dated by TCRdb to the late 2010s). The library came from multiplex PCR. The instrument was an Illumina HiSeq 2000. The TCR beta CDR3 regions were amplified from RNA transcripts. The first round of RT-PCR for the TCR CDR3 was performed with the HTBI primer set and the Qiagen OneStep RT-PCR kit. Through fastp at Q25 and MiXCR, TCRdb rebuilt clones from the public reads, retaining in-frame beta chains. Duplicate CDR3 protein sequences are folded into a single record with the most common DNA and genes. In all, the sample holds 400,000 to 600,000 distinct CDR3 sequences, and around 16% of those were seen once. The ten biggest clones cover approximately 30% of the sample. The sequenced sample was blood. The receptors here all came from a woman in her 30s with Graves' ophthalmopathy.

This chain connects TRBV27 to TRBJ1-3; 7 bases align to TRBD1. The V gene's germline CDR1 is MNHEY and CDR2 SMNVEV (reference sequence). With V trimmed by 4 bases and J by 8 bases, 11 bases remained unmatched. The CDR3 contains 15 residues. The CDR3 bases are TGTGCCAGCAGTTCCATCCGGGACAGCCGAGACACCATATATTTT. Translation: CASSSIRDSRDTIYF.

This clonotype was seen at least ten times. The genes are TRBV6-1 and TRBJ2-3, with 9 bases that match TRBD1. This CDR3 contains 15 residues. V lost 5 bases and J lost 5; bases outside the gene matches: 8. Per the germline V gene, CDR1 is MNHNS and CDR2 is SASEGT. The CDR3 nucleotides read TGTGCCAGCAGTCCTACAGGGGGCGCAGAAGATACGCAGTATTTT. Translated, it gives CASSPTGGAEDTQYF.

Many counts were recorded for this clonotype. The chain joins TRBV28 to TRBJ2-1, with D tentatively TRBD2 (5 bases). The CDR3 totals 14 residues. V was shortened by 4 bases and J by 0 bases, with 7 bases between the two germline ends. CDR1 is MDHEN, CDR2 SYDVKM, per germline. The CDR3 DNA reads as TGTGCCAGCAGTTCCCTAGCCTCCTACAATGAGCAGTTCTTC. This codes for CASSSLASYNEQFF.

In nucleotides, the CDR3 is TGTGCCAGCAGTGACTCGAGGGGAGAGACCCAGTACTTC. Translated: CASSDSRGETQYF. The chain joins TRBV6-4 to TRBJ2-5, with D perhaps being TRBD1 or TRBD2 (5 bases each). V shed 0 bases and J shed 4 bases, with 6 bases lying between them. The germline gives CDR1 MRHNA, CDR2 SNTAGT. The CDR3 has 13 amino acids.

This clonotype showed up many times. The rearrangement joins TRBV11-2 to TRBJ2-7; 7 bases map to TRBD2. CDR3 size: 15 residues. In germline, CDR1 is SGHAT, CDR2 FQNNGV. V dropped 4 bases and J dropped 6; count of bases not matched to a gene: 12. The CDR3 DNA is TGTGCCAGCAGCTACCGTCGAGGGAGGGCCTTCGAGCAGTACTTC. Translating it yields CASSYRRGRAFEQYF.

The chain has TRBV6-9 and TRBJ1-1, with TRBD1 matching 10 bases. The V gene's germline CDR1 is MNHGY and CDR2 SVAAGI. The ends lost 9 bases at V and 1 base at J; junction bases unmatched: 8. The CDR3 totals 15 residues. The DNA for the CDR3 is TGTGCCAGTAGGGGACAGGGGATTTGGAACACTGAAGCTTTCTTT. It specifies CASRGQGIWNTEAFF.

This clonotype was seen repeatedly, ten times or more. This chain joins TRBV7-3 and TRBJ2-3, with D possibly being TRBD1 (6 bases). The germline V and J ends were trimmed by 4 bases and 2 bases, with 10 bases remaining between them. CDR1 SGHTA and CDR2 FQGTGA come from the germline V gene. The CDR3 is 14 amino acids. CDR3 DNA: TGTGCCAGCAGCTCCCGGGACATCACAGATACGCAGTATTTT. Its translation: CASSSRDITDTQYF.

Comments on this clonotype: A much more abundant neighbour one base away suggests this may be a read error. The genes are TRBV27 and TRBJ2-3; D gene uncertain. CDR3 length: 15 residues. CDR1 MNHEY and CDR2 SMNVEV come from the germline V gene (reference sequence). This CDR3 reads CASSHGHRSTDTHYF. The CDR3 DNA follows: TGTGCCAGCAGCCATGGGCACCGTAGCACAGATACGCATTATTTT.

This clonotype was seen only a few times. A junction boundary mismatches the germline segment, possibly from a read error. The V and J genes are TRBV28 and TRBJ2-5, with D maybe TRBD2 (5 bases). Looked up from germline, CDR1 is MDHEN and CDR2 is SYDVKM. The CDR3 covers 14 residues. The CDR3 region has the DNA TGTGCCAGCAGTGTACCGGGGTTTCAAGAGATCCAGTACTTC. Amino acids: CASSVPGFQEIQYF.

This clonotype occurred many times. The chain links TRBV18 to TRBJ1-5; no clear D. V lost 2 bases to trimming and J lost 2 bases, with 7 bases between them. Germline CDR1 is KGHSH and CDR2 is LQKENI. This CDR3 is built from 14 residues. The chain's CDR3 is CASSPTERNQPQHF. The CDR3 DNA is TGTGCCAGCTCACCAACAGAACGCAATCAGCCCCAGCATTTT.